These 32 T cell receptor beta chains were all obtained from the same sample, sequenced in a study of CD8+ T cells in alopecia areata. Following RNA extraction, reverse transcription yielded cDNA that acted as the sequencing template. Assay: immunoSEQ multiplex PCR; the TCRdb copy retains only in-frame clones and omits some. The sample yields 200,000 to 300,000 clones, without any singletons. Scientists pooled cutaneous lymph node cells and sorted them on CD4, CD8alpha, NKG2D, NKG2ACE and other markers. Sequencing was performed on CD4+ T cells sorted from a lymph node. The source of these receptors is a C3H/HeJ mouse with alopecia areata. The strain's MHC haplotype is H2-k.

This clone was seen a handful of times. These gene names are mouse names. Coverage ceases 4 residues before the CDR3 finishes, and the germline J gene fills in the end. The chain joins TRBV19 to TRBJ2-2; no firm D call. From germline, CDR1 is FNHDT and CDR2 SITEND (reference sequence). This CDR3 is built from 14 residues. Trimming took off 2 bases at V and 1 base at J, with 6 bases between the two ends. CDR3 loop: CASSIPKNTGQLYF. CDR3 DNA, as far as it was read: TGTGCCAGCAGTATCCCCAAAAACACCGGG. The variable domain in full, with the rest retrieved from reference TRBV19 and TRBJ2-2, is GGIITQTPKFLIGQEGQKLTLKCQQNFNHDTMYWYRQDSGKGLRLIYYSITENDLQKGDLSEGYDASREKKSSFSLTVTSAQKNEMAVFLCASSIPKNTGQLYFGEGSKLTVL.

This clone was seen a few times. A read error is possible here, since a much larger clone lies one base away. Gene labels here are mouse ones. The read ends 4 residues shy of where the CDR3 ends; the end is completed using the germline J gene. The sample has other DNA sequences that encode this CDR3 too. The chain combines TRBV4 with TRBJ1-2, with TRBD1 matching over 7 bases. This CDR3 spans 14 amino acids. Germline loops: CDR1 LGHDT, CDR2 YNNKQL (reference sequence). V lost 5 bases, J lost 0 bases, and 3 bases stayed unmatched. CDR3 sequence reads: CASSPGTANSDYTF. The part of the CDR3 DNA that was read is TGTGCCAGCAGCCCGGGGACAGCAAACTCC.

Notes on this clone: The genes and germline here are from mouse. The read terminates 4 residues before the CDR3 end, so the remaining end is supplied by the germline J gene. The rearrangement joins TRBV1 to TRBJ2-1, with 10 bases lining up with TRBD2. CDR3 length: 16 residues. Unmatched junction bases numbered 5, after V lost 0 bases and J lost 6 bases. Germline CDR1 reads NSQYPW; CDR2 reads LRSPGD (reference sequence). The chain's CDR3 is CTCSADHGLGVAEQFF. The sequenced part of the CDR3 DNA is TGCACCTGCAGTGCAGATCATGGACTGGGGGTTGCT.

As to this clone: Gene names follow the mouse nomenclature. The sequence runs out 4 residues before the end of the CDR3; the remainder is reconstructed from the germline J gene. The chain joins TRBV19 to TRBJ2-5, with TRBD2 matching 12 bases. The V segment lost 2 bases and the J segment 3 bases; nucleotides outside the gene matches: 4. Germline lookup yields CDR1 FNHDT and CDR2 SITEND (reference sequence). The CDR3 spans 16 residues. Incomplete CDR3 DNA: TGTGCCAGCAGTATGGGGACTGGGGGGACTCAAGAC. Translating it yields CASSMGTGGTQD. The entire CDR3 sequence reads CASSMGTGGTQDTQYF.

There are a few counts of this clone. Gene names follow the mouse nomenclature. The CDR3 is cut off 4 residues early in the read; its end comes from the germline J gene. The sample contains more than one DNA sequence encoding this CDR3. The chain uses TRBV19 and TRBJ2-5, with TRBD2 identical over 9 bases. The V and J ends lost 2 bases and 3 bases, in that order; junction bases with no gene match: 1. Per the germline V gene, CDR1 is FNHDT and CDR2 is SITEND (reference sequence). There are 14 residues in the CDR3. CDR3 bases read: TGTGCCAGCAGTATCTGGGGGGGGCAAGAC. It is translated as CASSIWGGQD. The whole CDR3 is CASSIWGGQDTQYF. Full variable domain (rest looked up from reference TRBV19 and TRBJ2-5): GGIITQTPKFLIGQEGQKLTLKCQQNFNHDTMYWYRQDSGKGLRLIYYSITENDLQKGDLSEGYDASREKKSSFSLTVTSAQKNEMAVFLCASSIWGGQDTQYFGPGTRLLVL.

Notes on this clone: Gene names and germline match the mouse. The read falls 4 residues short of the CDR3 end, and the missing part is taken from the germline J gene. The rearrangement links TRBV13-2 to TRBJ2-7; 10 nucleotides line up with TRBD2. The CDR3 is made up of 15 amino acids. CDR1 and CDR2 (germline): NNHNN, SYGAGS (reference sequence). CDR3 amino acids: CASGDQDWGRHEQYF. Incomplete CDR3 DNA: TGTGCCAGCGGTGATCAGGACTGGGGGAGGCAT.

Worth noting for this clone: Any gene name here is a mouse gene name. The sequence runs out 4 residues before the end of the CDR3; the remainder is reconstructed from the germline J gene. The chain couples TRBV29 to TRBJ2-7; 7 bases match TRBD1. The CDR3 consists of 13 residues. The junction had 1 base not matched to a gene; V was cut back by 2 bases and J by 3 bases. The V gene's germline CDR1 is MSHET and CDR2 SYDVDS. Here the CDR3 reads CASSLQGDYEQYF. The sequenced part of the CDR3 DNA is TGTGCTAGCAGTTTACAGGGGGACTAT.

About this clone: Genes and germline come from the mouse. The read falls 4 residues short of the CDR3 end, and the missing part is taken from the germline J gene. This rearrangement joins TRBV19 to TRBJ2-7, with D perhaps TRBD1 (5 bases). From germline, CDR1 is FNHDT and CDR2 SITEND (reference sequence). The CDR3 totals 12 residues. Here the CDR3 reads CASSIIGDEQYF. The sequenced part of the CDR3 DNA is TGTGCCAGCAGTATTATAGGGGAT.

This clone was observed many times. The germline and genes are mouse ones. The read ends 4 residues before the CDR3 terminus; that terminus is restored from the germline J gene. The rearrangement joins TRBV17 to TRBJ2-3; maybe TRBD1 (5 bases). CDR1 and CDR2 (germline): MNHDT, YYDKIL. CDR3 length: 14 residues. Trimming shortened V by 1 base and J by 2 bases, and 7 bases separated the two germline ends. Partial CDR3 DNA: TGTGCTAGCAGTAGAGGGACACCTGCAGAA. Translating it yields CASSRGTPAE. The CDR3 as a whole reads CASSRGTPAETLYF.

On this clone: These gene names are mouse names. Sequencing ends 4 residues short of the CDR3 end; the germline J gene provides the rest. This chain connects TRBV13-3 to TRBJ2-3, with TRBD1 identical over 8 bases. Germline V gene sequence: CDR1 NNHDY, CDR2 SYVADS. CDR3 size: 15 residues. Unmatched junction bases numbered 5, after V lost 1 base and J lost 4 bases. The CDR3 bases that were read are TGTGCCAGCAGTGATATGGACAGGGAGACAGAA. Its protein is CASSDMDRETE. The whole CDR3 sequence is CASSDMDRETETLYF.

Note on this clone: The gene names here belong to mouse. The CDR3 protein is CTCSETGGARAETLYF. CDR3 DNA (partial): TGCACCTGCAGTGAGACTGGGGGGGCGAGAGCAGAA. V is TRBV1 and J is TRBJ2-3; 12 nucleotides agree with TRBD2. The sequence runs out 4 residues before the end of the CDR3; the remainder is reconstructed from the germline J gene. Germline V gene data show CDR1 as NSQYPW and CDR2 as LRSPGD (reference sequence). CDR3 length: 16 residues. J gave up 3 bases and V 4 bases, and 5 bases lay outside the gene matches.

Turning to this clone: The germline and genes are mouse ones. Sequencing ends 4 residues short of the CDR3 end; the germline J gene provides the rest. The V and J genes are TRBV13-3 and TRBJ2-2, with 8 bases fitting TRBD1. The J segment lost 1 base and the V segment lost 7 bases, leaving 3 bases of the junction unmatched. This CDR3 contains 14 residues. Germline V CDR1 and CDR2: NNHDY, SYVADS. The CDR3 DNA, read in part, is TGTGCCAGCCTCGACAGGGGAAACACCGGG. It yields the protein CASLDRGNTG. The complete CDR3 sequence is CASLDRGNTGQLYF.

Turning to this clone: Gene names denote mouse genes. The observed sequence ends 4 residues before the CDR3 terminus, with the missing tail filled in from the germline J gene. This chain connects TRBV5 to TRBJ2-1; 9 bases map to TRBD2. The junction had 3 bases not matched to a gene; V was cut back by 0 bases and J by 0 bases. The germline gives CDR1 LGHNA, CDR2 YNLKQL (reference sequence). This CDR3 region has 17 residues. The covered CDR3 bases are TGTGCCAGCAGCCAAGATCTGGGGGGGTATAACTATGCT. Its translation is CASSQDLGGYNYA. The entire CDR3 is CASSQDLGGYNYAEQFF.

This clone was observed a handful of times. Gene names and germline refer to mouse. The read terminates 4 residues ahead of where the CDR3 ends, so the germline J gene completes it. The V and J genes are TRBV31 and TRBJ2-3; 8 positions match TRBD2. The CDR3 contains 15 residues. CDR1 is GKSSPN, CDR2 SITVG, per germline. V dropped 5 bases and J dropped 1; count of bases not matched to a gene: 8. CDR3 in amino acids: CAWDPRLGRAETLYF. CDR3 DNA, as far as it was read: TGTGCCTGGGATCCCCGACTGGGGCGTGCAGAA.

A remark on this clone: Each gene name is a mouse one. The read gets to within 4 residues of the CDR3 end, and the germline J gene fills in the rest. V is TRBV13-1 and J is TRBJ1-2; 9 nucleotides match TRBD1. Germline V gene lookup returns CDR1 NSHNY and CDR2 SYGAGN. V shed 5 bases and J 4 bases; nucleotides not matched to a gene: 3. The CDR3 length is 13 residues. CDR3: CASRDRGSSDYTF. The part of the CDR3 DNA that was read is TGTGCCAGCAGGGACAGGGGAAGCTCC.

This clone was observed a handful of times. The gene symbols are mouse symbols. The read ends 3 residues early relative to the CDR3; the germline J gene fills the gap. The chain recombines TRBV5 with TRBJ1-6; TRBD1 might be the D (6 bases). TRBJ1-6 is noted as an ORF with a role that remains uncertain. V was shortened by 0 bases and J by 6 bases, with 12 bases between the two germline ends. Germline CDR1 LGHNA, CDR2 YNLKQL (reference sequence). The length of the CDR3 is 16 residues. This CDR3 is CASSQDPAGANSPLYF. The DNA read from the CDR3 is TGTGCCAGCAGCCAAGATCCGGCAGGGGCTAATTCGCCC.

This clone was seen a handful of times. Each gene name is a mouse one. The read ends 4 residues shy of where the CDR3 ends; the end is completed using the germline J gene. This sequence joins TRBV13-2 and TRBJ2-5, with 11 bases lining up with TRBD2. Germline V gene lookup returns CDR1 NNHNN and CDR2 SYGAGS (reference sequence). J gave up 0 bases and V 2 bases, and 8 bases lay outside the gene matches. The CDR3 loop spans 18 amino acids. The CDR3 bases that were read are TGTGCCAGCGGTGAGAGGGGGACTGGGGGACTTAACCAAGAC. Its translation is CASGERGTGGLNQD. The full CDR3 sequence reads CASGERGTGGLNQDTQYF.

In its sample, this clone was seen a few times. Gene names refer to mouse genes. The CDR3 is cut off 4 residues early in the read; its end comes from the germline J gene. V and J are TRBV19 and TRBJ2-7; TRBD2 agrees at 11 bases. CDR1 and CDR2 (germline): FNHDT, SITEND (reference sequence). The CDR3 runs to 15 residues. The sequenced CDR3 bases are TGTGCCAGCAGTATCGACCGGGACTGGGGGTAT. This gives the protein CASSIDRDWGY. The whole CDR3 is CASSIDRDWGYEQYF.

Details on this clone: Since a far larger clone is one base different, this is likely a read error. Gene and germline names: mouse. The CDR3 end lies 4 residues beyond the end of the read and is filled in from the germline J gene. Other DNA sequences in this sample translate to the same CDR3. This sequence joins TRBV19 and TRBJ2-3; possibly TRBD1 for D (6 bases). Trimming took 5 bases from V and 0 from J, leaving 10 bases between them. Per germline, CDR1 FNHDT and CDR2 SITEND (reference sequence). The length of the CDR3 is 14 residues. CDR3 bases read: TGTGCCAGCAGCGGGACAACTAGTGCAGAA. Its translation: CASSGTTSAE. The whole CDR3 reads CASSGTTSAETLYF.

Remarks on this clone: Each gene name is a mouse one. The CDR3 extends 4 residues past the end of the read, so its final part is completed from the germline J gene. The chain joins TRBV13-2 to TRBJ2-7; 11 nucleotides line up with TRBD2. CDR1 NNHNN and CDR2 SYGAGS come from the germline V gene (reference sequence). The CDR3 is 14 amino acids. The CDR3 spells CASGDGDWGNEQYF. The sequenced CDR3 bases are TGTGCCAGCGGTGATGGGGACTGGGGGAAT.

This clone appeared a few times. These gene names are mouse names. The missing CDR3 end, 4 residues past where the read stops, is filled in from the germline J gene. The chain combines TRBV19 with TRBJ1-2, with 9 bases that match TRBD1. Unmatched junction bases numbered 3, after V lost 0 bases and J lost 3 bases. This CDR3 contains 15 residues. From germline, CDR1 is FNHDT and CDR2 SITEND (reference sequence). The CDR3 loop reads CASSIVQGADSDYTF. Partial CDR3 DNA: TGTGCCAGCAGTATAGTACAGGGGGCGGACTCC.

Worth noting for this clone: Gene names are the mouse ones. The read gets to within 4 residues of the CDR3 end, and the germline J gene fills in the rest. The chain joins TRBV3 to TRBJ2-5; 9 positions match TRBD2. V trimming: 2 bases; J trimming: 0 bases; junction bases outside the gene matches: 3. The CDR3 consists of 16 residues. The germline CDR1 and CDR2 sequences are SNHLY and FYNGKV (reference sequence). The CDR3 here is CASSLSGGDNQDTQYF. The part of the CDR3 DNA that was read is TGTGCCAGCAGCTTATCTGGGGGGGATAACCAAGAC. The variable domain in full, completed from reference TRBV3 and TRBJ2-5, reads GPKVLQIPSHQIIDMGQMVTLNCDPVSNHLYFYWYKQILGQQMEFLVNFYNGKVMEKSKLFKDQFSVERPDGSYFTLKIQPTALEDSAVYFCASSLSGGDNQDTQYFGPGTRLLVL.

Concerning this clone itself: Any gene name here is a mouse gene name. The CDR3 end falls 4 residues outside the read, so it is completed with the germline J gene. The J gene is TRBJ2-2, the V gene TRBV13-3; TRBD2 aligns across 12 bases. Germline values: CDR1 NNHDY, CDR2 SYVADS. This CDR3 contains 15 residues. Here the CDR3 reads CASSADWGGGGQLYF. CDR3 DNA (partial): TGTGCCAGCAGCGCGGACTGGGGGGGTGGCGGG.

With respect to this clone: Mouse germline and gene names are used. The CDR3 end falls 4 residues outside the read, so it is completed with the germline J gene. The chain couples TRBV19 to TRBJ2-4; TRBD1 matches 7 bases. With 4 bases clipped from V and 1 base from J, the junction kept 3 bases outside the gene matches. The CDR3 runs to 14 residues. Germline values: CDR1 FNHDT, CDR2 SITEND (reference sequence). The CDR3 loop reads CASSLGQGQNTLYF. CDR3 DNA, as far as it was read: TGTGCCAGCAGTCTTGGACAGGGTCAAAAC.

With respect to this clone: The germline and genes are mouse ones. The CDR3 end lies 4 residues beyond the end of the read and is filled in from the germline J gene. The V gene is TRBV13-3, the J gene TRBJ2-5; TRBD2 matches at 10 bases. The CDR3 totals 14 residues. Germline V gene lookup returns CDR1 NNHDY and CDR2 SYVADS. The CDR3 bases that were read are TGTGCCAGCAGTACCTGGGGGGGCGCGGAC. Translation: CASSTWGGAD. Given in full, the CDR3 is CASSTWGGADTQYF.

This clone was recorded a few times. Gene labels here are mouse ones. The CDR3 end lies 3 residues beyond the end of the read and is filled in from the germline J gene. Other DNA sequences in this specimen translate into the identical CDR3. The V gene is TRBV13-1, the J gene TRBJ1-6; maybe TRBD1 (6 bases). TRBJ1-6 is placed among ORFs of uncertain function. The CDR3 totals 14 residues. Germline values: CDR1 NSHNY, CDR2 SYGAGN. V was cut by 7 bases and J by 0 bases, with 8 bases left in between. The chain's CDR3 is CASRQDSYNSPLYF. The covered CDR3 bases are TGTGCCAGCCGACAGGATTCCTATAATTCGCCC.

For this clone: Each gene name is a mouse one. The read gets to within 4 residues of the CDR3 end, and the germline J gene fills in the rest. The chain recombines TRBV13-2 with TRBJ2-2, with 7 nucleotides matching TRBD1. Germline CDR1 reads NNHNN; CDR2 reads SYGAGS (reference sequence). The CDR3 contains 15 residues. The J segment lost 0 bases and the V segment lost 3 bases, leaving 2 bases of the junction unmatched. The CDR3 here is CASGGDRTNTGQLYF. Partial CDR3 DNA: TGTGCCAGCGGTGGGGACAGAACAAACACCGGG.

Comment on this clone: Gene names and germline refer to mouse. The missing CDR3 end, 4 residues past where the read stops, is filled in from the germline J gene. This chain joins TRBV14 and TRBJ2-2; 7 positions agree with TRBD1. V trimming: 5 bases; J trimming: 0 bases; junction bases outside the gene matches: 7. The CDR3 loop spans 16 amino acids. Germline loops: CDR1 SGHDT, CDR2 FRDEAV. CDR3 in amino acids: CASSLDREANTGQLYF. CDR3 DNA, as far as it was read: TGTGCCAGCAGCCTTGACAGGGAAGCAAACACCGGG.

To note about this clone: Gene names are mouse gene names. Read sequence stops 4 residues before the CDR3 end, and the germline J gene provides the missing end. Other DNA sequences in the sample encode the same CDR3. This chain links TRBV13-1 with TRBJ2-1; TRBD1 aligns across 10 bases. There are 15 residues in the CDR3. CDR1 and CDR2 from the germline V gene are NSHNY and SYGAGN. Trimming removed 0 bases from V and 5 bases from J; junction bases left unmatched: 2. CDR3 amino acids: CASSDAGTGDAEQFF. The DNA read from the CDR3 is TGTGCCAGCAGTGATGCCGGGACAGGGGATGCT.

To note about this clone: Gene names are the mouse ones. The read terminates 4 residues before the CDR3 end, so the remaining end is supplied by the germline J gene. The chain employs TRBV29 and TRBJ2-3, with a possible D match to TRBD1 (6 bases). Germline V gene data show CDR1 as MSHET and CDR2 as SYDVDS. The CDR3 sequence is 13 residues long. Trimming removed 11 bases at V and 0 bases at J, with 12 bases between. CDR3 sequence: CASWTASAETLYF. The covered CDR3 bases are TGTGCTTCCTGGACAGCTAGTGCAGAA.

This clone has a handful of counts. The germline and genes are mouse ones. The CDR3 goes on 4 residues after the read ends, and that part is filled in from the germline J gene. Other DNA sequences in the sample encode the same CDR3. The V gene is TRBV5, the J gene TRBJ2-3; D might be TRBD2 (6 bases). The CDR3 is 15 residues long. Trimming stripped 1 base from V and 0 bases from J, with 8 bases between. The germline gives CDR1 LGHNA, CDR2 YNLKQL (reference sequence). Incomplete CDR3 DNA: TGTGCCAGCAGCCAAGCTGGGGAGAGTGCAGAA. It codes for CASSQAGESAE. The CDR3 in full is CASSQAGESAETLYF.

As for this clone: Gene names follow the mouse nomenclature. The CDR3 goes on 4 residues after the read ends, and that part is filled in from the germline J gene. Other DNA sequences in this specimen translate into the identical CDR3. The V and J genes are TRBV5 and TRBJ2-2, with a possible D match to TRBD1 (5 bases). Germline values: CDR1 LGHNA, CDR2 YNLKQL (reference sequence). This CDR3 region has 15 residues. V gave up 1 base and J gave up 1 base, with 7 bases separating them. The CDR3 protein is CASSQGRENTGQLYF. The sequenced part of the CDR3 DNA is TGTGCCAGCAGCCAAGGCAGGGAAAACACCGGG.